The sequence of this T cell receptor (beta chain) was determined in a study of T cell responses to AZD1222 COVID-19 vaccine (dated by TCRdb to the early 2020s). Broadly, across the study: A total of roughly 240 trial participants underwent TCR sequencing, of whom 207 received two doses of AZD1222 and some 26 received two doses of the MenACWY control vaccine. Trial participants were enrolled by age into 18-55, 56-69 and 70-plus year subgroups, with roughly 150, 30 and 60 TCR-sequenced participants respectively.

The time point label on this specimen signifies: about 28 days (+/-7) after the second vaccine dose. AZD1222 recipients whose second dose came at about 4 weeks and those whose second dose came at about 12 weeks were combined into one group, since spike-specific TCR depth and breadth did not differ between the two schedules. The vaccinee samples were drawn from two UK trials, COV001 and COV002, one of which was a single-blind randomized controlled phase 2/3 trial testing AZD1222 (ChAdOx1 nCoV-19) in healthy adults. For TCRbeta chain sequencing, PBMC samples from trial participants were taken at day 0 and at day 28 after the second dose. The CDR3 regions of human TCRbeta chains were analyzed by immunosequencing. The original pipeline was this. Repertoire TCRs were matched against a reference library of SARS-CoV-2-specific TCRs generated with the MIRA antigen-specificity platform. Breadth meant the fraction of unique TCRs that were SARS-CoV-2-associated, whereas depth meant the fraction of total T cells that were SARS-CoV-2-associated. Using the MIRA data, each spike-specific TCR was mapped to the spike region that the TCR reacts to and placed in a CD4 or CD8 class. Log10-transformed breadth and depth values were compared by one-way ANOVA with Sidak's multiple comparisons tests. As stored in TCRdb, this immuneACCESS dataset retains in-frame rearrangements with V and J assigned. A fraction of the clones does not appear; measured against another copy, unresolved V genes explain less than half of the discrepancy, and the remainder lacks a known reason. From that table come the V and J calls and clone size; the DNA was used to work out D and trimming. This sample has tens of thousands of clones in its table, and around 88% of those were observed once. In total, the top ten clones hold 6.9% of the sample.

A word on this clone: Its antigen is currently not known. No much larger clone is present one base from it, and per-base qualities are unavailable.

The investigation overall reported the following: Participants were mostly white British and included more females than males, and it was suggested by the authors that clonal diversity may have been underestimated. Only 5 to 7 AZD1222 recipients were SARS-CoV-2 seropositive at baseline, limiting conclusions about previously exposed vaccinees. Epitopes outside the regions mutated in the B.1.351 and B.1.1.7 variants were reportedly recognized by nearly half of the unique spike-specific TCRs. The 56-69-year group was small, and its depth increase did not reach significance, likely because of low power. No day 14 peak-response samples were available, so repertoires were characterized only after the peak T cell response. CD4 TCRs associated with the vaccine covered the entire spike protein, and the dominant responses were in regions 160-218 and 743-854. Spike-specific TCR breadth and depth rose significantly after two AZD1222 doses compared with day 0 and with MenACWY recipients.

From its cysteine to its phenylalanine, the CDR3 spans 13 amino acids. The sequence is cut down to CDR3 DNA, 39 bases in frame from base 1. Via the germline V gene (reference sequence), CDR1 is LGHDT and CDR2 YNNKEL. The trim is 1 base for V and 4 bases for J, with a gap of 7 bases between the germline ends. This receptor was identified in an adult who received the AZD1222 COVID-19 vaccine. Specimen: peripheral blood, collected 28 days after the second AZD1222 dose. Recombination linked TRBV3-1 (or the pseudogene TRBV3-2) to TRBJ1-1; the D gene is not confidently resolved. The base sequence is TGTGCCAGCAGCCAAGGACACCTCACTGAAGCTTTCTTT. Its translation reads: CASSQGHLTEAFF.